These 18 T cell receptor beta chains were sequenced from one sample in a study of T-cell reconstitution after alpha-beta-depleted transplantation in children. Unique molecular identifiers featured in how the TCRbeta library was prepared. TCRdb re-called the PCR reads through MiXCR, storing one row per CDR3 protein. The data show some 600,000 distinct CDR3 sequences, with approximately 15% seen just once and over 0.95% held by the top ten. The input for sequencing was PBMCs from the stem cell graft donor, taken from the stem cell graft. The receptors stem from a human donor who donated a stem cell graft to a child with acute myeloid leukemia.

This clonotype occurred a few times. The chain has TRBV12-3 or TRBV12-4 and TRBJ2-7; a possible D gene is TRBD1 (5 bases). The length of the CDR3 is 14 residues. Deletions cut 6 bases from V and 2 bases from J, with 14 bases between. The CDR3 sequence is CASSRTLKAYEQYF. In DNA, the CDR3 is TGTGCCAGCAGCCGGACACTAAAAGCCTACGAGCAGTACTTC.

This clonotype was observed at least ten times. This chain joins TRBV29-1 and TRBJ1-1, with D possibly matching TRBD1 (5 bases). This CDR3 spans 13 amino acids. V lost 5 bases and J 0 bases, leaving 10 bases between the germline ends. Germline V CDR1 and CDR2: SQVTM, ANQGSEA. This chain's CDR3 is CSVIGRVNTEAFF. Here the CDR3 DNA reads TGCAGCGTTATTGGCAGGGTGAACACTGAAGCTTTCTTT.

The chain links TRBV6-1 to TRBJ1-1, with 9 bases fitting TRBD1. The V and J ends lost 6 bases and 2 bases, in that order; junction bases with no gene match: 4. This CDR3 region has 14 residues. Germline V gene sequence: CDR1 MNHNS, CDR2 SASEGT. The DNA of the CDR3 is TGTGCCAGCAGCGACAGGGGGGCTAACACTGAAGCTTTCTTT. The encoded protein is CASSDRGANTEAFF.

The chain recombines TRBV12-3 or TRBV12-4 with TRBJ1-2; D is undetermined. This CDR3 region has 12 residues. Trimming took 10 bases from V and 0 from J, leaving 9 bases between them. CDR3 sequence: CAIAGANYGYTF. CDR3 nucleotide sequence: TGTGCCATCGCAGGAGCTAACTATGGCTACACCTTC.

This clonotype was counted between two and nine times. DNA for the CDR3: TGTGCCACCAGTGACCTCGACAGGGTGAGGGGCTACACCTTC. It is translated as CATSDLDRVRGYTF. The chain employs TRBV24-1 and TRBJ1-2, with 7 bases lining up with TRBD1. The germline V gene has CDR1 KGHDR and CDR2 SFDVKD. CDR3 size: 14 residues. The V gene end was trimmed by 4 bases and the J gene end by 8 bases; junction bases not matched to a gene: 9.

In nucleotides, the CDR3 is TGCAGTGCTTACCCCCACGGGGACAGGGGTAGTCCCAATGAAAAACTGTTTTTT. It specifies CSAYPHGDRGSPNEKLFF. The chain employs TRBV20-1 and TRBJ1-4; 10 positions agree with TRBD1. The CDR3 sequence is 18 residues long. The germline CDR1 and CDR2 sequences are DFQATT and SNEGSKA (reference sequence). Trimming cost V 5 bases and J 5 bases; bases outside gene matches: 17.

This clonotype was detected a few times. The V gene is TRBV29-1, the J gene TRBJ1-6; D not certain. Trimming shortened V by 4 bases and J by 5 bases, and 9 bases separated the two germline ends. CDR3 length: 13 residues. Germline V gene data show CDR1 as SQVTM and CDR2 as ANQGSEA. The DNA for the CDR3 is TGCAGCGTTGCTTGGGGTAATAATTCACCCCTCCACTTT. The encoded protein is CSVAWGNNSPLHF. The entire variable domain, with the rest obtained from reference TRBV29-1 and TRBJ1-6, is as follows: SAVISQKPSRDICQRGTSLTIQCQVDSQVTMMFWYRQQPGQSLTLIATANQGSEATYESGFVIDKFPISRPNLTFSTLTVSNMSPEDSSIYLCSVAWGNNSPLHFGNGTRLTVT.

This clonotype came up many times. The gene calls are TRBV6-5 and TRBJ1-2; D might be TRBD1 (6 bases). V shed 6 bases and J shed 2 bases, with 13 bases lying between them. The CDR3 totals 14 residues. CDR1 and CDR2 from the germline V gene are MNHEY and SVGAGI. CDR3 residues: CASSRVDRNYGYTF. CDR3 nucleotide sequence: TGTGCCAGCAGCCGGGTGGACAGAAACTATGGCTACACCTTC.

This clonotype is a singleton in its sample. The genes are TRBV11-3 and TRBJ1-1; the D gene is possibly TRBD1 (5 bases). Trimming pared 7 bases from V and 4 bases from J, leaving 13 bases between. Germline loops: CDR1 SGHNT, CDR2 YENEEA. The CDR3 has 13 residues. CDR3 sequence (DNA): TGTGCCAGCACCGGACAATTCGGCACTGAAGCTTTCTTT. Translating gives CASTGQFGTEAFF. The whole variable domain, filled in from reference TRBV11-3 and TRBJ1-1, reads EAGVVQSPRYKIIEKKQPVAFWCNPISGHNTLYWYLQNLGQGPELLIRYENEEAVDDSQLPKDRFSAERLKGVDSTLKIQPAELGDSAVYLCASTGQFGTEAFFGQGTRLTVV.

This clonotype was seen ten or more times. V is TRBV7-2 and J is TRBJ2-7, with D uncertain. Trimming pared 1 base from V and 6 bases from J, leaving 13 bases between. The CDR3 contains 14 residues. CDR1 and CDR2 from the germline V gene are SGHTA and FQGNSA. The CDR3 region is CASSLVGPSGEQYF. The CDR3 DNA sequence: TGTGCCAGCAGCTTAGTGGGCCCTAGTGGCGAGCAGTACTTC.

There are a few counts of this clonotype. The chain combines TRBV5-1 with TRBJ1-5; perhaps TRBD1 as D (5 bases). This CDR3 has 15 amino acids. The ends were cut back, 0 bases at V and 5 bases at J, with 12 bases in the middle. CDR1 is SGHRS, CDR2 YFSETQ, per germline. The CDR3 bases are TGCGCCAGCAGCTTGGGAGGCCAGGGAGATCAGCCCCAGCATTTT. It encodes CASSLGGQGDQPQHF.

The chain is built from TRBV7-9 and TRBJ2-7, with a tentative D call TRBD1 (6 bases). CDR1 is SEHNR, CDR2 FQNEAQ, per germline (reference sequence). This CDR3 spans 13 amino acids. V gave up 4 bases and J gave up 2 bases, with 9 bases separating them. Here the CDR3 DNA reads TGTGCCAGCAGCTACAAGGGGGCCTACGAGCAGTACGTC. Encoded protein: CASSYKGAYEQYV.

This clonotype was picked up many times. J is TRBJ1-1 and V is TRBV29-1; no clear D. The ends were cut back, 7 bases at V and 7 bases at J, with 7 bases in the middle. The CDR3 contains 9 residues. The germline gives CDR1 SQVTM, CDR2 ANQGSEA. This CDR3 reads CSAEGEAFF. CDR3 sequence (DNA): TGCAGCGCGGAGGGTGAAGCTTTCTTT.

This clonotype was seen a handful of times. V and J are TRBV20-1 and TRBJ1-5; 7 positions agree with TRBD1. The V segment lost 2 bases and the J segment 0 bases; nucleotides outside the gene matches: 7. The CDR3 has 16 amino acids. The V gene's germline CDR1 is DFQATT and CDR2 SNEGSKA (reference sequence). CDR3 DNA sequence: TGCAGTGCTAGATTCACCGGGACAGATAGCAATCAGCCCCAGCATTTT. It translates to CSARFTGTDSNQPQHF.

This clonotype was seen a few times. This chain links TRBV20-1 with TRBJ1-2; TRBD1 matches at 9 bases. V was clipped by 0 bases and J by 4 bases; unmatched bases: 12. Germline loops: CDR1 DFQATT, CDR2 SNEGSKA (reference sequence). CDR3 length: 17 residues. The CDR3 is CSARDPTGGEFSYGYTF. The CDR3 nucleotides are TGCAGTGCTAGAGACCCCACAGGGGGCGAGTTTAGCTATGGCTACACCTTC.

This clonotype has just a few counts. Here the CDR3 reads CASRRSSWTNNEQFF. The CDR3 DNA is TGTGCCAGCAGGCGCTCCTCATGGACCAACAATGAGCAGTTCTTC. This chain uses TRBV7-9 with TRBJ2-1; D is undetermined. Germline V lookup: CDR1 SEHNR, CDR2 FQNEAQ (reference sequence). V was shortened by 6 bases and J by 5 bases, with 17 bases between the two germline ends. This CDR3 region has 15 residues.

This clonotype showed up just a few times. The chain uses TRBV5-1 and TRBJ2-3; weak D call: TRBD2 (5 bases). The CDR3 runs to 18 residues. V shed 0 bases and J shed 2 bases, with 19 bases lying between them. Germline CDR1 reads SGHRS; CDR2 reads YFSETQ. The CDR3 nucleotides read TGCGCCAGCAGCTTGGGGGTTAATGTTCAGCGGTACACAGATACGCAGTATTTT. Amino acids: CASSLGVNVQRYTDTQYF.

The rearrangement uses TRBV7-9 and TRBJ1-2; 7 bases are shared with TRBD1. Germline values: CDR1 SEHNR, CDR2 FQNEAQ (reference sequence). The trim removed 2 bases at V and 0 bases at J, leaving 3 bases unmatched. The CDR3 extends over 15 amino acids. The CDR3: CASSLSTGSNYGYTF. CDR3 DNA sequence: TGTGCCAGCAGCTTATCGACAGGGTCTAACTATGGCTACACCTTC. Together with reference TRBV7-9 and TRBJ1-2, the CDR3 gives the full variable domain: DTGVSQNPRHKITKRGQNVTFRCDPISEHNRLYWYRQTLGQGPEFLTYFQNEAQLEKSRLLSDRFSAERPKGSFSTLEIQRTEQGDSAMYLCASSLSTGSNYGYTFGSGTRLTVV.